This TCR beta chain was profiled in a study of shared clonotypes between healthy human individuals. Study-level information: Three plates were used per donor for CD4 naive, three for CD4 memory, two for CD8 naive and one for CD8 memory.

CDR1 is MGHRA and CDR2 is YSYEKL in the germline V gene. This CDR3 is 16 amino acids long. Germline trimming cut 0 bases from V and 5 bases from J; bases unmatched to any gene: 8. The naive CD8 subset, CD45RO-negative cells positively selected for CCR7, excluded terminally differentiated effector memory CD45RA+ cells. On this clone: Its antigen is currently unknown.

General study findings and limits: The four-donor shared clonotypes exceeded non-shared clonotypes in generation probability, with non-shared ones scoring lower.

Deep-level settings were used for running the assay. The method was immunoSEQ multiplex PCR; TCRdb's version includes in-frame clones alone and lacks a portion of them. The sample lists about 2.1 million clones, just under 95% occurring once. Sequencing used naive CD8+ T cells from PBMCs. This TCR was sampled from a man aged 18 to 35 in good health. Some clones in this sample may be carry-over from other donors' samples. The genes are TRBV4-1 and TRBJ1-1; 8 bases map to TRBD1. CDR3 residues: CASSQEYHRGNTEAFF. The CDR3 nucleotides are TGCGCCAGCAGCCAAGAATATCACAGGGGGAATACTGAAGCTTTCTTT.